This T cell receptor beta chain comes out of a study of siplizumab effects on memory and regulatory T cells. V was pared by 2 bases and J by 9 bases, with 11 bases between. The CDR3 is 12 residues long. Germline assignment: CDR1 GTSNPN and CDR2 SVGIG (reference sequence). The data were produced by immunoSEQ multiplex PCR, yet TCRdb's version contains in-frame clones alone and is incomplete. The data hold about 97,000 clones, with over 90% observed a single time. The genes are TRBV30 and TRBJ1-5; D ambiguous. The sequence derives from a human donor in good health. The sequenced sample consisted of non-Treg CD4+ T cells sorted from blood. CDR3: CAWSNGDAPQHF. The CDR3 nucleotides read TGTGCCTGGAGTAACGGCGACGCGCCCCAGCATTTT.